This passage covers 18 T cell receptor beta chains from one sample sequenced in a study of T cell repertoires in cytomegalovirus infection. In TCRdb, the reads were re-called with MiXCR into one record per CDR3 protein. This sample has about 740,000 distinct CDR3 sequences, with 35% found just once. The source material was PBMCs. These receptors all stem from a human donor in good health (CMV status not recorded). Some clones in this sample may be carry-over from other donors' samples.

This clonotype occurred many times. A read error may produce the germline difference seen at one junction end. The chain links TRBV7-2 to TRBJ2-7; no clear D gene. The CDR3 is 13 residues long. Germline CDR1 reads SGHTA; CDR2 reads FQGNSA. This chain's CDR3 is CASNLVPTYEQYF. CDR3 DNA: TGTGCCAGCAACTTAGTACCGACCTACGAGCAGTACTTC.

The V call is TRBV20-1, the J call TRBJ2-7; a weak D match, TRBD2 (5 bases). The germline V gene encodes CDR1 DFQATT and CDR2 SNEGSKA (reference sequence). The CDR3 spans 14 residues. Trimming removed 0 bases from V and 1 base from J, with 10 bases in between. DNA for the CDR3: TGCAGTGCTAGAGATATAGCGAAATCCTACGAGCAGTACTTC. This encodes CSARDIAKSYEQYF.

Only a few counts were recorded for this clonotype. This chain links TRBV7-6 with TRBJ2-2; 10 positions agree with TRBD1. CDR1 and CDR2 (germline): SGHVS, FNYEAQ. V lost 2 bases and J lost 6; bases outside the gene matches: 9. The CDR3 is 17 residues long. In nucleotides, the CDR3 is TGTGCCAGCAGCTTATATCAGGGGACAGGGGTATCCGGGGAGCTGTTTTTT. Protein: CASSLYQGTGVSGELFF.

This sequence joins TRBV7-3 and TRBJ2-2; the match to TRBD2 covers 7 bases. The CDR3 loop spans 15 amino acids. Germline V CDR1 and CDR2: SGHTA, FQGTGA. V was pared by 3 bases and J by 5 bases, with 6 bases of the junction left unmatched. The CDR3 loop is CASSFAGRGTGELFF. CDR3 DNA: TGTGCCAGCAGCTTTGCAGGGAGGGGAACCGGGGAGCTGTTTTTT.

The gene calls are TRBV3-1 and TRBJ2-7, with D unclear. This CDR3 has 15 amino acids. V dropped 3 bases and J dropped 2 bases, with 14 bases sitting between them. CDR1 LGHDT and CDR2 YNNKEL come from the germline V gene (reference sequence). CDR3 bases: TGTGCCAGCAGCCATAGTGAGAGTTTAGCCTACGAGCAGTACTTC. It specifies CASSHSESLAYEQYF.

In regard to this clonotype: The CDR3 does not close with the conserved phenylalanine or tryptophan, likely indicating a read error. The chain employs TRBV12-3 or TRBV12-4 and TRBJ1-2; possible D gene TRBD1, 5 bases. V dropped 4 bases and J dropped 8 bases, with 14 bases sitting between them. The CDR3 has 13 residues. The DNA of the CDR3 is TGTGCCAGCAGTTCTCCAGGGTGGAGCGGCTACACCTTA. Translating gives CASSSPGWSGYTL.

Remarks on this clonotype: A read error is likely, as this CDR3 ends without the conserved phenylalanine or tryptophan. The chain combines TRBV19 with TRBJ2-3; D remains unclear. The length of the CDR3 is 13 residues. Germline CDR1 LNHDA, CDR2 SQIVND (reference sequence). Trimming stripped 10 bases from V and 4 bases from J, with 15 bases between. CDR3 nucleotide sequence: TGTGCCACCGTAATAGTTCAAGCAGATACGCAGTATCTT. Protein sequence: CATVIVQADTQYL.

This clonotype occurred many times. This chain's CDR3 is CASSPDRADQETQYF. The CDR3 DNA reads as TGTGCCAGCAGCCCTGACAGGGCCGACCAAGAGACCCAGTACTTC. This chain joins TRBV6-1 and TRBJ2-5, with 7 bases lining up with TRBD1. This CDR3 has 15 residues. V lost 6 bases to trimming and J lost 0 bases; unmatched junction nucleotides: 7. The germline V gene has CDR1 MNHNS and CDR2 SASEGT.

This clonotype has more than one count but fewer than ten. The J gene is TRBJ1-4, the V gene TRBV12-3 or TRBV12-4; possible D gene TRBD1, 6 bases. Trimming removed 2 bases at V and 6 bases at J, with 10 bases between. The CDR3 runs 14 residues. Here the CDR3 reads CASSLRAGDEKLFF. As DNA, the CDR3 is TGTGCCAGCAGTTTACGCGCAGGGGATGAAAAACTGTTTTTT.

V usage is TRBV27 and J usage is TRBJ2-7; maybe TRBD1 (6 bases). The CDR3 contains 13 residues. V lost 2 bases and J 6 bases, leaving 11 bases between the germline ends. The V gene's germline CDR1 is MNHEY and CDR2 SMNVEV (reference sequence). The CDR3 here is CASSLGGRAEQYF. The CDR3 DNA follows: TGTGCCAGCAGTTTAGGGGGCAGGGCCGAGCAGTACTTC.

This clonotype was observed a handful of times. V and J are TRBV28 and TRBJ2-3; unclear D gene. The V gene's germline CDR1 is MDHEN and CDR2 SYDVKM. The CDR3 covers 16 residues. V lost 2 bases to trimming and J lost 0 bases, with 12 bases between them. CDR3 residues: CASSLLLATSTDTQYF. Written as DNA, the CDR3 is TGTGCCAGCAGTTTACTTCTCGCCACTAGCACAGATACGCAGTATTTT.

This clonotype has just a few counts. This sequence joins TRBV12-3 or TRBV12-4 and TRBJ1-3; the D gene is possibly TRBD1 (5 bases). Trimming took 4 bases from V and 4 from J, leaving 14 bases between them. This CDR3 has 15 residues. The CDR3 sequence: CASSSPQTEGNTIYF. The CDR3 DNA follows: TGTGCCAGCAGTTCTCCACAGACAGAAGGAAACACCATATATTTT.

This sequence joins TRBV7-8 and TRBJ2-5; D is possibly TRBD2 (5 bases). The CDR3 runs to 14 residues. V was shortened by 3 bases and J by 4 bases, with 12 bases between the two germline ends. Germline V gives CDR1 SGHVS, CDR2 FQNEAQ. CDR3 DNA: TGTGCCAGCAGCTTGGGCTGGGCGGGAGAGACCCAGTACTTC. Protein sequence: CASSLGWAGETQYF.

This clonotype was recorded a few times. The chain links TRBV30 to TRBJ1-2; unclear D gene. The V gene lost 4 bases and the J gene lost 4 bases, with 10 bases spanning the gap. This CDR3 spans 12 amino acids. CDR1 is GTSNPN and CDR2 is SVGIG in the germline V gene (reference sequence). The CDR3 nucleotides are TGTGCCTGGATTGGAACGGCCTATGGCTACACCTTC. Its translation: CAWIGTAYGYTF.

This clonotype has more than one count but fewer than ten. The genes are TRBV5-1 and TRBJ1-1, with unresolved D. Trimming took 0 bases from V and 7 from J, leaving 19 bases between them. CDR1 and CDR2 (germline): SGHRS, YFSETQ. The CDR3 is made up of 16 amino acids. The CDR3 nucleotides read TGCGCCAGCAGCTTGGGGCCTGGACGGAGTCTCGGTGAAGCTTTCTTT. Translating it yields CASSLGPGRSLGEAFF.

There are a few counts of this clonotype. At one end the junction does not follow the germline gene, possibly because of a read error. The chain uses TRBV28 and TRBJ2-1; TRBD1 matches at 10 bases. CDR3 length equals 12 residues. The V gene's germline CDR1 is MDHEN and CDR2 SYDVKM. Written as DNA, the CDR3 is TGTGCCAGCAGTTCTCTTCGGACAGGGGGGACCTTC. Its translation is CASSSLRTGGTF.

The chain combines TRBV7-9 with TRBJ2-7; D is unresolved. In germline, CDR1 is SEHNR, CDR2 FQNEAQ (reference sequence). V shed 5 bases and J shed 9 bases, with 17 bases lying between them. The CDR3 has 13 residues. The CDR3 protein is CASSPSGVDGQYF. Here the CDR3 DNA reads TGTGCCAGCAGCCCCTCCGGCGTTGACGGGCAGTACTTC.

The chain carries TRBV27 and TRBJ2-1; no definite D call. V was shortened by 8 bases and J by 6 bases, with 17 bases between the two germline ends. Germline V gene data show CDR1 as MNHEY and CDR2 as SMNVEV (reference sequence). The CDR3 totals 14 residues. This chain's CDR3 is CASGKGRSFNEQFF. The CDR3 DNA sequence: TGTGCCAGCGGAAAGGGCCGCTCTTTCAATGAGCAGTTCTTC.